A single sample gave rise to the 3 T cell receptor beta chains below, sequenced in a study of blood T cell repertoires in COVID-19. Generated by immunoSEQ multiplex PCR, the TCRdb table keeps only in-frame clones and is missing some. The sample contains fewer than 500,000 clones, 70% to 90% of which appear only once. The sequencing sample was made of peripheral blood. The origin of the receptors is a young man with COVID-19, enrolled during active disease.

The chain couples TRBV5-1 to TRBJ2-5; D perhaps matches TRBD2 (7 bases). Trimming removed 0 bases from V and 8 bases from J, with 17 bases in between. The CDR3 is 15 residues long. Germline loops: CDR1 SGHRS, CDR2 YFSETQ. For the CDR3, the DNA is TGCGCCAGCAGCTTGGCTTCGGGGGGCGAAGTCACCCAGTACTTC. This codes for CASSLASGGEVTQYF.

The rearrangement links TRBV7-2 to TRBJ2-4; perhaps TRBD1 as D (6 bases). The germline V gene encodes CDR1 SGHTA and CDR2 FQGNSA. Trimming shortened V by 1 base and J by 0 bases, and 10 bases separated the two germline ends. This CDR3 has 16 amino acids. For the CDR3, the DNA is TGTGCCAGCAGCTTAGGGCAGGGGAGAGCCAAAAACATTCAGTACTTC. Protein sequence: CASSLGQGRAKNIQYF.

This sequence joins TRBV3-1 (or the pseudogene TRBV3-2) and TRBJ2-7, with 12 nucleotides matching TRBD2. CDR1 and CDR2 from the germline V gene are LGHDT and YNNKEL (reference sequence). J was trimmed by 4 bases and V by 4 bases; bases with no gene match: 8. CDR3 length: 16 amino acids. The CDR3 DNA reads TGTGCCAGCAGCCTTAGGCAGACTAGCGGGGGATACGAGCAGTACTTC. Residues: CASSLRQTSGGYEQYF.